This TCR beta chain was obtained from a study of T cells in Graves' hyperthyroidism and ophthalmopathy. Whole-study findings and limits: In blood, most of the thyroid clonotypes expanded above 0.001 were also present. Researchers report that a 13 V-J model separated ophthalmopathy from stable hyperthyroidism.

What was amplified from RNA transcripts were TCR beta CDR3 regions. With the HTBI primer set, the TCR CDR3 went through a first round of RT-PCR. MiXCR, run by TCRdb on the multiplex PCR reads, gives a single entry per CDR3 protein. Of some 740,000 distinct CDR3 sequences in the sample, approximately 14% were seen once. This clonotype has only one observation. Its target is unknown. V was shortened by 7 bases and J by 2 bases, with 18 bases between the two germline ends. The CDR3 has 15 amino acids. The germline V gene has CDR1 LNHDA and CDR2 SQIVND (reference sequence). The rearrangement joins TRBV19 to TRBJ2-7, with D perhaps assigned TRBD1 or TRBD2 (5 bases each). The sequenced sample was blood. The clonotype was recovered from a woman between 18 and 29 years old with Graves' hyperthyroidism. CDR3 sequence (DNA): TGTGCCAGTAAGAAAGCTTGGGACGGAGCCTACGAGCAGTACTTC. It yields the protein CASKKAWDGAYEQYF.